These 23 T cell receptor beta chains originate from one sample sequenced in a study of cytomegalovirus exposure and HLA in healthy donors. Use of 60 Vbeta and 13 Jbeta primers characterized the PCR. TCRdb's table, derived via immunoSEQ multiplex PCR, lists solely in-frame clones and lacks some. This repertoire includes approximately 130,000 clones. The sequenced material came from PBMCs. All receptors come from a woman aged 55-69 years in good health and CMV-seronegative.

The chain has TRBV5-1 and TRBJ1-1, with unresolved D. The CDR3 runs 14 residues. Per germline, CDR1 SGHRS and CDR2 YFSETQ. The V end was cut by 4 bases, the J end by 0 bases, with 10 bases between. The DNA of the CDR3 is TGCGCCAGCAGCGGAGACGGGGTGAACACTGAAGCTTTCTTT. It yields the protein CASSGDGVNTEAFF.

The chain recombines TRBV5-1 with TRBJ2-1; 7 bases map to TRBD2. The CDR3 contains 15 residues. V lost 0 bases to trimming and J lost 0 bases; unmatched junction nucleotides: 0. Per germline, CDR1 SGHRS and CDR2 YFSETQ. This CDR3 reads CASSLVAGSYNEQFF. The DNA of the CDR3 is TGCGCCAGCAGCTTGGTAGCGGGCTCCTACAATGAGCAGTTCTTC.

The J gene is TRBJ2-7, the V gene TRBV5-1; D remains ambiguous. The CDR3 is 13 residues long. Trimming cost V 4 bases and J 3 bases, with 11 bases left between them. Germline V gene lookup returns CDR1 SGHRS and CDR2 YFSETQ. CDR3 nucleotide sequence: TGCGCCAGCAGCCCCTCTTCTGTCTACGAGCAGTACTTC. Translation gives CASSPSSVYEQYF. The whole variable domain, filled in from reference TRBV5-1 and TRBJ2-7, reads KAGVTQTPRYLIKTRGQQVTLSCSPISGHRSVSWYQQTPGQGLQFLFEYFSETQRNKGNFPGRFSGRQFSNSRSEMNVSTLELGDSALYLCASSPSSVYEQYFGPGTRLTVT.

The V call is TRBV28, the J call TRBJ2-7; 11 bases are a match to TRBD2. The CDR3 totals 16 residues. Germline V CDR1 and CDR2: MDHEN, SYDVKM. V shed 6 bases, J shed 5 bases, and the junction held 12 bases outside the gene matches. CDR3 loop: CASSRITSGSKHEQYF. The DNA for the CDR3 is TGTGCCAGCAGCCGCATCACTAGCGGGAGTAAACACGAGCAGTACTTC.

This sequence joins TRBV7-9 and TRBJ2-7; TRBD2 is a possible D gene (6 bases). Germline loops: CDR1 SEHNR, CDR2 FQNEAQ (reference sequence). The CDR3 loop spans 16 amino acids. V was pared by 4 bases and J by 6 bases, with 22 bases between. CDR3 nucleotide sequence: TGTGCCAGCAGCTCCCTTGGAGGAGGGCCGGGTGGCGAGCAGTACTTC. It is translated as CASSSLGGGPGGEQYF. Supplemented by reference TRBV7-9 and TRBJ2-7, the full variable domain reads DTGVSQNPRHKITKRGQNVTFRCDPISEHNRLYWYRQTLGQGPEFLTYFQNEAQLEKSRLLSDRFSAERPKGSFSTLEIQRTEQGDSAMYLCASSSLGGGPGGEQYFGPGTRLTVT.

The chain links TRBV4-1 to TRBJ2-3; D is ambiguous. From germline, CDR1 is MGHRA and CDR2 YSYEKL. The CDR3 is made up of 15 amino acids. Trimming took 4 bases from V and 4 from J, leaving 15 bases between them. DNA of the CDR3: TGCGCCAGCAGCCGGTCCCCCTATGCGGCAGATACGCAGTATTTT. Translating gives CASSRSPYAADTQYF.

The chain recombines TRBV27 with TRBJ2-7; possible D gene TRBD1, 6 bases. Trimming shortened V by 6 bases and J by 3 bases, and 15 bases separated the two germline ends. From germline, CDR1 is MNHEY and CDR2 SMNVEV (reference sequence). The CDR3 covers 14 residues. The CDR3 region has the DNA TGTGCCAGCAGGAAGCAACAGGGTCTCTACGAGCAGTACTTC. Translation gives CASRKQQGLYEQYF.

The CDR3 sequence: CASSLRLAGDETQYF. The CDR3 region has the DNA TGTGCCAGCAGCTTAAGGCTAGCGGGGGATGAGACCCAGTACTTC. V and J are TRBV5-4 and TRBJ2-5; 10 nucleotides match TRBD2. With 2 bases clipped from V and 5 bases from J, the junction kept 6 bases outside the gene matches. The germline V gene has CDR1 SGHNT and CDR2 YYREEE (reference sequence). The CDR3 is 15 amino acids.

The chain has TRBV7-9 and TRBJ1-1, with TRBD1 identical over 10 bases. Germline V gene sequence: CDR1 SEHNR, CDR2 FQNEAQ (reference sequence). V shed 5 bases and J 4 bases; nucleotides not matched to a gene: 7. The CDR3 has 15 residues. CDR3 nucleotide sequence: TGTGCCAGCAGCCCAAGACAGGGGGCGAGCACTGAAGCTTTCTTT. As protein: CASSPRQGASTEAFF.

The gene calls are TRBV5-1 and TRBJ2-2; TRBD2 agrees at 7 bases. CDR1 is SGHRS and CDR2 is YFSETQ in the germline V gene. Germline trimming cut 0 bases from V and 0 bases from J; bases unmatched to any gene: 2. The CDR3 contains 16 residues. The CDR3 DNA is TGCGCCAGCAGCTTGGACCGGGGGGCGAACACCGGGGAGCTGTTTTTT. This gives the protein CASSLDRGANTGELFF.

V is TRBV28 and J is TRBJ1-2; maybe TRBD1 (6 bases). Deletions cut 5 bases from V and 5 bases from J, with 21 bases between. The CDR3 extends over 16 amino acids. Germline V gene data show CDR1 as MDHEN and CDR2 as SYDVKM. For the CDR3, the DNA is TGTGCCAGCAGTAATCCTCCTGGGAGGGGGGGTTATGGCTACACCTTC. Translating it yields CASSNPPGRGGYGYTF.

The CDR3 region is CASSLIAGQANTGELFF. As DNA, the CDR3 is TGTGCCAGCAGTTTAATTGCGGGACAGGCGAACACCGGGGAGCTGTTTTTT. V gene TRBV27 combines with J gene TRBJ2-2; TRBD1 agrees at 8 bases. Germline values: CDR1 MNHEY, CDR2 SMNVEV (reference sequence). V was pared by 2 bases and J by 0 bases, with 5 bases of the junction left unmatched. The CDR3 is 17 residues long.

The rearrangement uses TRBV28 and TRBJ1-2, with TRBD1 matching over 7 bases. Germline CDR1 MDHEN, CDR2 SYDVKM. J was trimmed by 2 bases and V by 3 bases; bases with no gene match: 6. CDR3 length equals 15 residues. CDR3 coding DNA: TGTGCCAGCAGTTTTGGGACAGAAAGAAACTATGGCTACACCTTC. Its translation is CASSFGTERNYGYTF.

The V call is TRBV2, the J call TRBJ2-2; 8 nucleotides align to TRBD2. V dropped 10 bases and J dropped 2; count of bases not matched to a gene: 9. Germline values: CDR1 SNHLY, CDR2 FYNNEI. The CDR3 runs 15 residues. The CDR3 DNA reads TGTGCCACGACCCTGACTAGCGTTAACACCGGGGAGCTGTTTTTT. Its protein is CATTLTSVNTGELFF.

J is TRBJ2-1 and V is TRBV9; TRBD2 agrees at 12 bases. The V gene's germline CDR1 is SGDLS and CDR2 YYNGEE. This CDR3 is 18 amino acids long. Trimming cost V 0 bases and J 2 bases; bases outside gene matches: 6. CDR3 amino acids: CASSVAPTSGGTYNEQFF. CDR3 nucleotide sequence: TGTGCCAGCAGCGTAGCCCCGACTAGCGGGGGTACCTACAATGAGCAGTTCTTC.

The V and J genes are TRBV5-1 and TRBJ1-1, with 7 bases lining up with TRBD1. This CDR3 spans 14 amino acids. The V gene end was trimmed by 7 bases and the J gene end by 0 bases; junction bases not matched to a gene: 6. Germline lookup yields CDR1 SGHRS and CDR2 YFSETQ. For the CDR3, the DNA is TGCGCCAGCTACACGGGGACAGTGAACACTGAAGCTTTCTTT. Its protein product is CASYTGTVNTEAFF.

CDR3 protein: CASSSAASGTPDTQYF. For the CDR3, the DNA is TGTGCCAGTAGTTCGGCGGCTAGCGGGACGCCAGATACGCAGTATTTT. The chain carries TRBV19 and TRBJ2-3, with TRBD2 matching over 9 bases. Per germline, CDR1 LNHDA and CDR2 SQIVND (reference sequence). J was trimmed by 4 bases and V by 5 bases; bases with no gene match: 10. The CDR3 sequence is 16 residues long.

V is TRBV28 and J is TRBJ2-7, with D perhaps matching TRBD2 (5 bases). Germline V gene data show CDR1 as MDHEN and CDR2 as SYDVKM. This CDR3 has 15 residues. The V end was cut by 5 bases, the J end by 2 bases, with 16 bases between. In nucleotides, the CDR3 is TGTGCCAGCAGTCCTTCGTCAGCGGTAACCTACGAGCAGTACTTC. This gives the protein CASSPSSAVTYEQYF.

V is TRBV6-1 and J is TRBJ2-7; the match to TRBD1 covers 9 bases. The CDR3 has 14 amino acids. Germline loops: CDR1 MNHNS, CDR2 SASEGT. With 6 bases clipped from V and 0 bases from J, the junction kept 3 bases outside the gene matches. The CDR3 loop is CASSTGGHSYEQYF. The CDR3 coding sequence is TGTGCCAGCAGCACAGGGGGCCACTCCTACGAGCAGTACTTC.

This sequence joins TRBV2 and TRBJ1-2; no firm D call. Germline CDR1 SNHLY, CDR2 FYNNEI. The CDR3 runs 14 residues. Trimming shortened V by 5 bases and J by 4 bases, and 14 bases separated the two germline ends. CDR3 nucleotides: TGTGCCAGCAGTCTTTTTACAGTGAGCTATGGCTACACCTTC. Amino acids: CASSLFTVSYGYTF.

The rearrangement uses TRBV9 and TRBJ2-3, with TRBD1 matching 10 bases. The germline V gene has CDR1 SGDLS and CDR2 YYNGEE. The V segment lost 6 bases and the J segment 3 bases; nucleotides outside the gene matches: 4. The CDR3 has 14 amino acids. The CDR3 protein is CASNEGQGTDTQYF. CDR3 sequence (DNA): TGTGCCAGCAACGAGGGACAGGGGACAGATACGCAGTATTTT.

The CDR3 spells CASSAETGPGNTIYF. The CDR3 coding sequence is TGTGCCAGCAGCGCAGAGACAGGGCCGGGAAACACCATATATTTT. The V call is TRBV9, the J call TRBJ1-3; 7 nucleotides line up with TRBD1. There are 15 residues in the CDR3. Germline CDR1 and CDR2: SGDLS and YYNGEE. The J segment lost 4 bases and the V segment lost 3 bases, leaving 7 bases of the junction unmatched.

The genes are TRBV9 and TRBJ2-6, with D possibly being TRBD2 (5 bases). The germline V gene encodes CDR1 SGDLS and CDR2 YYNGEE. The CDR3 is made up of 16 amino acids. Between the trimmed V and J ends, which lost 2 bases and 2 bases, there was a span of 11 bases. The CDR3 DNA follows: TGTGCCAGCAGCGTGAGGGATACAGCTGGGGCCAACGTCCTGACTTTC. This codes for CASSVRDTAGANVLTF.